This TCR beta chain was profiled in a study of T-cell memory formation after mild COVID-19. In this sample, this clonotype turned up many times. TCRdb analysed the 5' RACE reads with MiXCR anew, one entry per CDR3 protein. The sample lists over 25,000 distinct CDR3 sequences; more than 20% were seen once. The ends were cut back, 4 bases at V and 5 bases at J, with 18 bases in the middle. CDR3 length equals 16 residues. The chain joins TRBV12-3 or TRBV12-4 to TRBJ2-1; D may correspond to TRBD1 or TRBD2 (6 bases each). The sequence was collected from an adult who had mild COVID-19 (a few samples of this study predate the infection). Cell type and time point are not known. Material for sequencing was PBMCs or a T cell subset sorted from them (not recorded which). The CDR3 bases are TGTGCCAGCAGTTCTAATGGGGGGCTGTCCAACAATGAGCAGTTCTTC. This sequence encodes CASSSNGGLSNNEQFF.